This T cell receptor (beta chain) was sequenced in a study of OX40 agonist ivuxolimab in advanced cancers. As for the study in general: Averaging roughly 60 years in age, with a range of roughly 20 to 80, the cohort was about 86% male.

Unmatched junction bases numbered 9, after V lost 4 bases and J lost 6 bases. CDR1 SGHRS and CDR2 YFSETQ come from the germline V gene. This CDR3 comprises 15 residues. Sequencing was performed with immunoSEQ multiplex PCR; in TCRdb, only in-frame clones are kept and a portion is missing. The table lists some 70,000 clones, approximately 87% of them singletons, with roughly 0.98% in the top ten. Sequencing used CD4+ or CD8+ T cells sorted from blood, obtained in a trial of the OX40 agonist ivuxolimab. The chain has TRBV5-1 and TRBJ2-5, with 10 bases fitting TRBD2. This clonotype was obtained from an adult with an advanced solid tumor such as melanoma, head and neck, liver or kidney cancer. This chain's CDR3 is CASSRTGTSEQTQYF. In DNA form, the CDR3 reads TGCGCCAGCAGCCGGACCGGGACTAGCGAACAGACCCAGTACTTC.